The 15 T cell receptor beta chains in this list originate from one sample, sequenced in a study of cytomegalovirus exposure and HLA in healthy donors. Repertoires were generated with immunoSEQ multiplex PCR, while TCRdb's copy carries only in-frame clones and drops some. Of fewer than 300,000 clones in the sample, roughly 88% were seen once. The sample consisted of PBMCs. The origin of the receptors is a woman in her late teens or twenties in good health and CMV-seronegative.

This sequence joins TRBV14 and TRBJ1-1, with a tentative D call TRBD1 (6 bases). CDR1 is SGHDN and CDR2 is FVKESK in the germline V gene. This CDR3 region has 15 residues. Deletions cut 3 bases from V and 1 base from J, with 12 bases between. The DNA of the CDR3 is TGTGCCAGCAGCCACATCAGGGGACAGAACACTGAAGCTTTCTTT. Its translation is CASSHIRGQNTEAFF.

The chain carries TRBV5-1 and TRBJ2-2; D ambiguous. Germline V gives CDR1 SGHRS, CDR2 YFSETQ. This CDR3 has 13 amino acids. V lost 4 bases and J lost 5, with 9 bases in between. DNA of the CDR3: TGCGCCAGCAGCGCCACAGTTACCGGGGAGCTGTTTTTT. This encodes CASSATVTGELFF.

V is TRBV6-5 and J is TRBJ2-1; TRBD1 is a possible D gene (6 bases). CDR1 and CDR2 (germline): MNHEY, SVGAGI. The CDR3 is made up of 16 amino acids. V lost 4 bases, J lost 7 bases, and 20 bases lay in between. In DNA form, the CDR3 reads TGTGCCAGCAGTTTGGTTCCAGGGGCGGGTTCGAATGAGCAGTTCTTC. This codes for CASSLVPGAGSNEQFF.

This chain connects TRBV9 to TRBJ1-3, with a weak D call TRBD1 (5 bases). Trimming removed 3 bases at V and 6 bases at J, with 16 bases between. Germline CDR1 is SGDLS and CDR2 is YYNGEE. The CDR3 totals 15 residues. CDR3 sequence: CASSARTFGENTIYF. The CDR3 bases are TGTGCCAGCAGCGCCCGGACATTCGGAGAAAACACCATATATTTT.

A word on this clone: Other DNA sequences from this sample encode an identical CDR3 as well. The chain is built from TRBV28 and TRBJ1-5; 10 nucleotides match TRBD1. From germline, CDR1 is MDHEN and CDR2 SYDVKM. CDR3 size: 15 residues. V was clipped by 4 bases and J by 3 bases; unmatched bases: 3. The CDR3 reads CASSSGQGNNQPQHF. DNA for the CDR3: TGTGCCAGCAGTTCGGGACAGGGGAACAATCAGCCCCAGCATTTT.

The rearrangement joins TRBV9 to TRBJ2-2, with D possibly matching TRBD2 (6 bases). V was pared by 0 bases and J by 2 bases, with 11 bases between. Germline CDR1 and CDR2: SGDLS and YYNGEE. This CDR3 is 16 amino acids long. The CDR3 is CASSVGGRRNTGELFF. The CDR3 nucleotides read TGTGCCAGCAGCGTAGGAGGGAGGAGAAACACCGGGGAGCTGTTTTTT.

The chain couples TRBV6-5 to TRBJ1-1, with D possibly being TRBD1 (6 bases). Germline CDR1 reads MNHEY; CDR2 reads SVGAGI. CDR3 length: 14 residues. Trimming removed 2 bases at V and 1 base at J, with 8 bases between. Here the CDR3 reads CASSYATGNTEAFF. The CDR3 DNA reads TGTGCCAGCAGTTACGCGACAGGGAACACTGAAGCTTTCTTT.

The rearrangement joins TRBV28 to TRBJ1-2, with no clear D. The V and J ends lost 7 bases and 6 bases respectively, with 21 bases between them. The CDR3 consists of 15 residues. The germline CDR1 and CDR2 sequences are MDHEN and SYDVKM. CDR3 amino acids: CASTNLDTTSDGYTF. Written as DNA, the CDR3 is TGTGCCAGCACCAACCTTGACACCACTTCAGATGGCTACACCTTC.

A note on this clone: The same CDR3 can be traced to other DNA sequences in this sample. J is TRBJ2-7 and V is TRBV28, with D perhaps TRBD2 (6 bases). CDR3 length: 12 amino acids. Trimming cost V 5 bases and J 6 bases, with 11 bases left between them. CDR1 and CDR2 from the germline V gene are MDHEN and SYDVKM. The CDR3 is CASSLTSSEQYF. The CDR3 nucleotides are TGTGCCAGCAGTCTGACTAGTTCCGAGCAGTACTTC. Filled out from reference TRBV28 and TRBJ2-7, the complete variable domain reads DVKVTQSSRYLVKRTGEKVFLECVQDMDHENMFWYRQDPGLGLRLIYFSYDVKMKEKGDIPEGYSVSREKKERFSLILESASTNQTSMYLCASSLTSSEQYFGPGTRLTVT.

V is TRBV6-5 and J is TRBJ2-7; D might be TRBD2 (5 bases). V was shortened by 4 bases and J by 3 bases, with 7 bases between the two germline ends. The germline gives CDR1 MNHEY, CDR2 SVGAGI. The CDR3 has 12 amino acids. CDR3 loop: CASSSGDYEQYF. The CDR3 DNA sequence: TGTGCCAGCAGTTCCGGGGACTACGAGCAGTACTTC.

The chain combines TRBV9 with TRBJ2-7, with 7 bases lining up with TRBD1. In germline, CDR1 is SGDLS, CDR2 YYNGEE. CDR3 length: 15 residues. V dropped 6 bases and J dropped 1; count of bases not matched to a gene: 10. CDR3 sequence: CASKGAKGLSYEQYF. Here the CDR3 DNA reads TGTGCCAGCAAGGGGGCGAAGGGGCTGTCCTACGAGCAGTACTTC.

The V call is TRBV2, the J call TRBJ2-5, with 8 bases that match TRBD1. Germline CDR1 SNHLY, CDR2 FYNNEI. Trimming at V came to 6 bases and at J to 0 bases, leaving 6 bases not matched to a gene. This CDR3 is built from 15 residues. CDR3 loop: CASRETGVYQETQYF. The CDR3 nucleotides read TGTGCCAGCAGGGAGACAGGGGTGTACCAAGAGACCCAGTACTTC.

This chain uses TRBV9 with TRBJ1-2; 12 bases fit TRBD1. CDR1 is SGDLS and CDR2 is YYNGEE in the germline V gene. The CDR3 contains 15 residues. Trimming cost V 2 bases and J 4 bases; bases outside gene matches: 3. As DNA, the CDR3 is TGTGCCAGCAGCGTCGGGACAGGGGGCGCCTATGGCTACACCTTC. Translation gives CASSVGTGGAYGYTF. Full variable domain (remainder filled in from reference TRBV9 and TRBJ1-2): DSGVTQTPKHLITATGQRVTLRCSPRSGDLSVYWYQQSLDQGLQFLIQYYNGEERAKGNILERFSAQQFPDLHSELNLSSLELGDSALYFCASSVGTGGAYGYTFGSGTRLTVV.

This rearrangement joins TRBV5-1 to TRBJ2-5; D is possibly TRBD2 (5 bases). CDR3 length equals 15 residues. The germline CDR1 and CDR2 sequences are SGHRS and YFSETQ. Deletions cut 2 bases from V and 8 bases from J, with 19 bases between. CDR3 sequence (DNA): TGCGCCAGCAGCTTTCGTTCTCCGGACTTGGAAACCCAGTACTTC. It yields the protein CASSFRSPDLETQYF.

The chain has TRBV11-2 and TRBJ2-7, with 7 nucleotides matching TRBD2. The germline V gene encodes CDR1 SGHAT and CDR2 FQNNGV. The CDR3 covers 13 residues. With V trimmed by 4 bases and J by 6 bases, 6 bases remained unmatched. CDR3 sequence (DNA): TGTGCCAGCAGCTATGGCGGGAGCCTCGAGCAGTACTTC. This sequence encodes CASSYGGSLEQYF.